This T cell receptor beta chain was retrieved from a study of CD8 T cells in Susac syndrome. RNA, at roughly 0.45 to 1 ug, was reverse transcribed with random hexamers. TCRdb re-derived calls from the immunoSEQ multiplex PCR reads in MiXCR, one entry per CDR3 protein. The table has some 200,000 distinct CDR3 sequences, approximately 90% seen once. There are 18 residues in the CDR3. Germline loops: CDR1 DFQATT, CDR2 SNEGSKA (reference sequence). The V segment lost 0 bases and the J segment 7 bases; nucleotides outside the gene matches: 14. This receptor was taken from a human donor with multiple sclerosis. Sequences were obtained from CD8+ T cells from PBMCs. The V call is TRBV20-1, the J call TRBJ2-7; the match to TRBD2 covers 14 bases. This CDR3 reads CSARDFGTSGSIPGEQYF. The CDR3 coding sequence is TGCAGTGCTAGAGACTTCGGGACTAGCGGGAGTATCCCGGGGGAGCAGTACTTC.